The 22 T cell receptor beta chains in this list originate from one sample, sequenced in a study of T cells in localized non-small cell lung cancer. The repertoire was sequenced with immunoSEQ multiplex PCR; TCRdb's copy has only in-frame clones and lacks some. The data show around 28,000 clones, with approximately 90% seen just once and about 3% held by the top ten. This specimen consisted of peripheral blood, obtained before any cancer treatment. The receptors derive from a woman aged 18-55 years with stage I lung adenocarcinoma.

The chain carries TRBV30 and TRBJ1-1; D not certain. Trimming stripped 4 bases from V and 1 base from J, with 10 bases between. The germline V gene has CDR1 GTSNPN and CDR2 SVGIG (reference sequence). The CDR3 has 13 amino acids. Written as DNA, the CDR3 is TGTGCCTGGAATAAGCGGCGGAACACTGAAGCTTTCTTT. Translating gives CAWNKRRNTEAFF. Using reference TRBV30 and TRBJ1-1 for the parts outside the CDR3, the full variable domain is SQTIHQWPATLVQPVGSPLSLECTVEGTSNPNLYWYRQAAGRGLQLLFYSVGIGQISSEVPQNLSASRPQDRQFILSSKKLLLSDSGFYLCAWNKRRNTEAFFGQGTRLTVV.

The V call is TRBV5-1, the J call TRBJ1-4, with 11 bases aligning to TRBD1. The germline V gene has CDR1 SGHRS and CDR2 YFSETQ. The CDR3 sequence is 18 residues long. Losses at the gene ends were 1 base for V and 7 bases for J; bases not matched to a gene: 12. The CDR3 protein is CASSLIGQGAQRFEKLFF. The DNA of the CDR3 is TGCGCCAGCAGCTTGATCGGACAGGGGGCGCAGAGGTTTGAAAAACTGTTTTTT.

The sample holds a few counts of this clone. Written as DNA, the CDR3 is TGTGCCAGCAGCTTATCCCTAGTGCTATCTGAGACCCAGTACTTC. Translating gives CASSLSLVLSETQYF. The rearrangement links TRBV7-2 to TRBJ2-5; D is unresolved. Per germline, CDR1 SGHTA and CDR2 FQGNSA. V lost 2 bases to trimming and J lost 5 bases, with 15 bases between them. This CDR3 spans 15 amino acids. Combining the CDR3 with reference TRBV7-2 and TRBJ2-5 gives the whole variable domain GAGVSQSPSNKVTEKGKDVELRCDPISGHTALYWYRQSLGQGLEFLIYFQGNSAPDKSGLPSDRFSAERTGGSVSTLTIQRTQQEDSAVYLCASSLSLVLSETQYFGPGTRLLVL.

This chain joins TRBV18 and TRBJ1-2, with TRBD1 identical over 11 bases. Per germline, CDR1 KGHSH and CDR2 LQKENI. With V trimmed by 1 base and J by 8 bases, 3 bases remained unmatched. The CDR3 spans 14 residues. The CDR3 coding sequence is TGTGCCAGCTCACCACAGGACAGGGGGCAAGGCTACACCTTC. It is translated as CASSPQDRGQGYTF.

The V call is TRBV7-8, the J call TRBJ2-5; no clear D. The germline V gene has CDR1 SGHVS and CDR2 FQNEAQ. The CDR3 has 13 amino acids. V lost 3 bases and J 1 base, leaving 6 bases between the germline ends. The CDR3 region is CASSFSTQETQYF. DNA for the CDR3: TGTGCCAGCAGCTTCTCCACCCAAGAGACCCAGTACTTC.

This clone was seen once. This chain uses TRBV19 with TRBJ2-4; the D is unclear. Germline V gives CDR1 LNHDA, CDR2 SQIVND (reference sequence). The ends were cut back, 4 bases at V and 3 bases at J, with 4 bases in the middle. This CDR3 comprises 12 residues. The DNA for the CDR3 is TGTGCCAGTAGTAGAGGCAAAAACATTCAGTACTTC. Its protein product is CASSRGKNIQYF.

This rearrangement joins TRBV6-1 to TRBJ2-1, with TRBD2 identical over 8 bases. In germline, CDR1 is MNHNS, CDR2 SASEGT. This CDR3 spans 13 amino acids. Trimming removed 9 bases from V and 7 bases from J; junction bases left unmatched: 8. In DNA, the CDR3 is TGTGCCAGTTGCCGGGAGGGCCTAAATGAGCAGTTCTTC. This sequence encodes CASCREGLNEQFF.

This CDR3 is CASREDWGQTQYF. CDR3 in DNA: TGTGCCAGCAGGGAGGACTGGGGACAGACCCAGTACTTC. The rearrangement links TRBV2 to TRBJ2-5; D might be TRBD1 or TRBD2, each matching 5 bases. The CDR3 is 13 amino acids. Trimming took 6 bases from V and 6 from J, leaving 14 bases between them. CDR1 is SNHLY and CDR2 is FYNNEI in the germline V gene.

V usage is TRBV7-9 and J usage is TRBJ2-7, with a weak D call TRBD1 (5 bases). Trimming cost V 5 bases and J 3 bases, with 20 bases left between them. The germline V gene encodes CDR1 SEHNR and CDR2 FQNEAQ (reference sequence). The length of the CDR3 is 16 residues. The CDR3 loop is CASSTQFGQSFYEQYF. The DNA of the CDR3 is TGTGCCAGCAGCACCCAGTTCGGACAAAGCTTCTACGAGCAGTACTTC.

J is TRBJ2-3 and V is TRBV7-3; D not resolved. Trimming took 7 bases from V and 3 from J, leaving 14 bases between them. Per the germline V gene, CDR1 is SGHTA and CDR2 is FQGTGA. The CDR3 totals 14 residues. The CDR3 reads CASIHSRETDTQYF. The CDR3 DNA follows: TGTGCCAGCATCCATTCCCGTGAAACAGATACGCAGTATTTT.

The chain uses TRBV7-9 and TRBJ2-2, with 8 bases lining up with TRBD1. J lost 7 bases, V lost 4 bases, and 8 bases had no gene match. The CDR3 runs to 15 residues. The germline CDR1 and CDR2 sequences are SEHNR and FQNEAQ (reference sequence). The CDR3 spells CASSSGQGLSGELFF. DNA of the CDR3: TGTGCCAGCAGCTCAGGACAGGGCTTAAGCGGGGAGCTGTTTTTT.

The V call is TRBV7-2, the J call TRBJ1-2; no reliable D call. Germline lookup yields CDR1 SGHTA and CDR2 FQGNSA. CDR3 length equals 17 residues. Between the trimmed V and J ends, which lost 2 bases and 6 bases, there was a span of 22 bases. The CDR3: CASSLYPKNTPGDGYTF. CDR3 DNA sequence: TGTGCCAGCAGCTTATACCCTAAAAACACCCCGGGAGATGGCTACACCTTC.

CDR3 residues: CASSFGASGSTDTQYF. The DNA for the CDR3 is TGTGCCAGTAGCTTTGGGGCTAGCGGGAGCACAGATACGCAGTATTTT. The genes are TRBV19 and TRBJ2-3; 8 bases line up with TRBD2. This CDR3 is built from 16 residues. V was pared by 6 bases and J by 0 bases, with 8 bases of the junction left unmatched. Germline V gene sequence: CDR1 LNHDA, CDR2 SQIVND (reference sequence).

The V call is TRBV2, the J call TRBJ1-4; D is possibly TRBD1 (6 bases). Germline-derived CDR1 and CDR2 are SNHLY and FYNNEI. The CDR3 sequence is 14 residues long. Trimming took off 4 bases at V and 4 bases at J, with 10 bases between the two ends. The CDR3 here is CASSAGVSNEKLFF. The CDR3 DNA reads as TGTGCCAGCAGTGCAGGGGTCAGTAATGAAAAACTGTTTTTT.

The V gene is TRBV5-6, the J gene TRBJ2-5; perhaps TRBD1 as D (6 bases). V lost 2 bases and J lost 2, with 10 bases in between. The CDR3 sequence is 14 residues long. The germline CDR1 and CDR2 sequences are SGHDT and YYEEEE. CDR3 in amino acids: CASSFSGTQETQYF. The CDR3 DNA reads as TGTGCCAGCAGCTTTTCCGGGACACAAGAGACCCAGTACTTC.

The chain recombines TRBV19 with TRBJ2-7, with 11 bases aligning to TRBD2. V was clipped by 10 bases and J by 0 bases; unmatched bases: 8. This CDR3 spans 15 amino acids. Germline-derived CDR1 and CDR2 are LNHDA and SQIVND (reference sequence). The CDR3 bases are TGTGCCACACGGGATCTAGCGGGGGGCTCCTACGAGCAGTACTTC. Translation: CATRDLAGGSYEQYF.

The chain links TRBV7-3 to TRBJ2-3; no definite D call. Germline V gene lookup returns CDR1 SGHTA and CDR2 FQGTGA. V was shortened by 2 bases and J by 0 bases, with 9 bases between the two germline ends. The CDR3 consists of 15 residues. Here the CDR3 reads CASSLGPASTDTQYF. Here the CDR3 DNA reads TGTGCCAGCAGCTTAGGGCCAGCTAGCACAGATACGCAGTATTTT.

The V and J genes are TRBV6-5 and TRBJ2-7; D uncertain. The CDR3 length is 11 residues. With 1 base removed from V and 9 bases from J, the gap between germline ends came to 7 bases. The germline gives CDR1 MNHEY, CDR2 SVGAGI. In nucleotides, the CDR3 is TGTGCCAGCAGTTACTTGGGCGGGCAGTACTTC. The encoded protein is CASSYLGGQYF.

The chain employs TRBV15 and TRBJ1-1; D might be TRBD1 (6 bases). The CDR3 sequence is 14 residues long. V lost 3 bases and J lost 6, with 14 bases in between. Germline V gene sequence: CDR1 LNHNV, CDR2 YYDKDF (reference sequence). CDR3 loop: CATSRYRQAPEAFF. In nucleotides, the CDR3 is TGTGCCACCAGCAGGTATCGACAGGCGCCTGAAGCTTTCTTT.

The V call is TRBV5-1, the J call TRBJ2-7; D perhaps matches TRBD1 (6 bases). Trimming took off 2 bases at V and 3 bases at J, with 18 bases between the two ends. Germline CDR1 and CDR2: SGHRS and YFSETQ. The CDR3 runs to 16 residues. CDR3 bases: TGCGCCAGCAGCTTAAGGGGGAGTTCAGGCATCTACGAGCAGTACTTC. As protein: CASSLRGSSGIYEQYF.

The chain combines TRBV6-6 with TRBJ2-2, with 10 bases identical to TRBD2. Germline V gives CDR1 MNHNY, CDR2 SVGAGI (reference sequence). This CDR3 is built from 15 residues. The ends lost 7 bases at V and 1 base at J; junction bases unmatched: 3. In DNA form, the CDR3 reads TGTGCCAGCATCCGGACTAGCGGGAACACCGGGGAGCTGTTTTTT. As protein: CASIRTSGNTGELFF.

The V call is TRBV4-3, the J call TRBJ1-2; D perhaps matches TRBD1 (6 bases). This CDR3 is built from 14 residues. The germline CDR1 and CDR2 sequences are LGHNA and YSLEER. V was pared by 0 bases and J by 7 bases, with 12 bases between. CDR3 coding DNA: TGCGCCAGCAGCCAAGATCGCAGGGGTGGTGGCTACACCTTC. Translated, it gives CASSQDRRGGGYTF.